The 5 T cell receptor beta chains given below trace back to one sample, sequenced in a study of blood T cells in healthy people across ages. A second PCR of roughly 7 to 11 cycles used a sample-barcoded 5' primer and a J-beta primer mix. TCRdb re-analysed the 5' RACE reads in MiXCR, keeping a single row per CDR3 protein. The table shows about 1 million distinct CDR3 sequences, with roughly 24% occurring only once. Another study also made use of these data, one on T cells of mothers and their children.

Specimen: blood. Receptors were obtained from a girl aged 2 to 10 in good health.

The chain links TRBV29-1 to TRBJ2-2; 10 nucleotides line up with TRBD2. Germline trimming cut 6 bases from V and 3 bases from J; bases unmatched to any gene: 1. Germline V gene data show CDR1 as SQVTM and CDR2 as ANQGSEA. The CDR3 contains 13 residues. The CDR3 sequence is CSVLAGDTGELFF. The DNA of the CDR3 is TGCAGCGTCCTAGCGGGGGACACCGGGGAGCTGTTTTTT.

The chain recombines TRBV20-1 with TRBJ1-2, with no clear D. Trimming stripped 3 bases from V and 2 bases from J, with 10 bases between. There are 13 residues in the CDR3. CDR1 and CDR2 from the germline V gene are DFQATT and SNEGSKA (reference sequence). In nucleotides, the CDR3 is TGCAGTGCTAGGTCGATTTTCAACTATGGCTACACCTTC. Translating it yields CSARSIFNYGYTF.

This clonotype has just a few counts. J is TRBJ2-1 and V is TRBV29-1; TRBD1 might be the D (6 bases). Per the germline V gene, CDR1 is SQVTM and CDR2 is ANQGSEA. CDR3 size: 17 residues. With 1 base removed from V and 0 bases from J, the gap between germline ends came to 16 bases. CDR3 DNA sequence: TGCAGCGTTGAAGGCGGACAGAACCTTAACTCCTACAATGAGCAGTTCTTC. It translates to CSVEGGQNLNSYNEQFF.

The sample holds one count of this clonotype. This chain joins TRBV3-1 and TRBJ1-1; no clear D gene. This CDR3 contains 12 residues. Germline CDR1 and CDR2: LGHDT and YNNKEL (reference sequence). Trimming cost V 4 bases and J 3 bases, with 6 bases left between them. In DNA form, the CDR3 reads TGTGCCAGCAGCCGACCACACACTGAAGCTTTCTTT. The encoded protein is CASSRPHTEAFF.

The chain carries TRBV25-1 and TRBJ2-1, with 8 bases identical to TRBD2. The CDR3 sequence is 13 residues long. Germline CDR1 MGHDK, CDR2 SYGVNS. With V trimmed by 6 bases and J by 5 bases, 3 bases remained unmatched. The CDR3 DNA sequence: TGTGCCAGCAGGCGGGGGGCCAACAATGAGCAGTTCTTC. Translating gives CASRRGANNEQFF.